This T cell receptor (beta chain) emerged from a study of T cells in Graves' hyperthyroidism and ophthalmopathy. Findings and limits, study-wide: Ophthalmopathy was model-predicted a median about 6.7 months pre-onset. A model of 13 V-J pairs discriminated ophthalmopathy from stable hyperthyroidism. In the blood, most expanded thyroid clonotypes above 0.001 appeared as well.

This clonotype was counted only a few times. Its specificity is not known. TCR beta CDR3 regions were amplified from RNA. Initially, a first-round RT-PCR of the TCR CDR3 employed the HTBI primer set. Using its own MiXCR run on the multiplex PCR reads, TCRdb lists one record per CDR3 protein. The table includes about 400,000 distinct CDR3 sequences, 15% detected once. This clonotype was obtained from a woman between 25 and 40 years old with Graves' hyperthyroidism. Sequencing was carried out using blood.

Written as DNA, the CDR3 is TGTGCCAGCTCACCACCGGAGCTAGCGGAGAACACCGGGGAGCTGTTTTTT. Amino acids: CASSPPELAENTGELFF. This chain joins TRBV18 and TRBJ2-2; 7 bases are a match to TRBD2. The V and J ends lost 0 bases and 1 base, in that order; junction bases with no gene match: 5. The CDR3 runs to 17 residues. Per the germline V gene, CDR1 is KGHSH and CDR2 is LQKENI.